This TCR beta chain was observed in a study of blood T cell repertoires in COVID-19. Produced via immunoSEQ multiplex PCR; TCRdb's table is partial and in-frame only. The sample lists about 160,000 clones, more than 70% seen once, with about 10% in the top ten. There are a few counts of this clone. The receptor was isolated from a woman of 80 years or more with active or convalescent COVID-19. Sequenced material: peripheral blood.

The CDR3 DNA reads TGTGCCAGCAGTTTAGCGGAGCTCTACGAGCAGTACTTC. Its translation is CASSLAELYEQYF. The chain joins TRBV12-3 or TRBV12-4 to TRBJ2-7; no clear D gene. V shed 0 bases and J shed 3 bases, with 6 bases lying between them. The CDR3 spans 13 residues.